This TCR beta chain was identified in a study of human T cells and chemical hapten exposure. Sample time point: patch test 1, 2 weeks after DPC sensitization. Described treatment: therapeutic diphenylcyclopropenone sensitization with weekly scalp DPC. In its sample, this clonotype was seen a few times. What the library attached to individual cDNA molecules were unique molecular identifiers. TCRdb reanalysed the RACE reads using MiXCR and keeps one entry per CDR3 protein. Found here are tens of thousands of distinct CDR3 sequences, around 9.3% of them singletons; the top ten hold less than 5%. This clonotype was sampled from a woman aged 50 to 60 with alopecia areata. Some clones in this sample may be carry-over from other donors' samples. This specimen consisted of whole blood, obtained in connection with sensitization to the hapten diphenylcyclopropenone (DPC).

The CDR3 reads CSVDFQGMGNTEAFF. Here the CDR3 DNA reads TGCAGCGTTGACTTCCAGGGAATGGGAAACACTGAAGCTTTCTTT. This chain connects TRBV29-1 to TRBJ1-1; a weak D match, TRBD1 (5 bases). Trimming removed 3 bases from V and 2 bases from J, with 16 bases in between. The germline gives CDR1 SQVTM, CDR2 ANQGSEA. The CDR3 has 15 residues.